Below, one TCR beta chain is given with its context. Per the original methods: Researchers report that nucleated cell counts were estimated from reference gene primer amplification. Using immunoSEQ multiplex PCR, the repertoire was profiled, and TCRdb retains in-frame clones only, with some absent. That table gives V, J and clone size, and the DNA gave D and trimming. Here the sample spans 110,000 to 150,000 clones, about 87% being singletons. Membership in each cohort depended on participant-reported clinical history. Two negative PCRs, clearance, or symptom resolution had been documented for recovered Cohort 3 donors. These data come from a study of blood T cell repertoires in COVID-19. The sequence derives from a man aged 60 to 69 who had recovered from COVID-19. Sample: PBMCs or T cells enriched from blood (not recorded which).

The CDR3 sequence is CSVGRGNTGTEAFF. As DNA, the CDR3 is TGCAGCGTGGGCAGGGGGAATACGGGCACTGAAGCTTTCTTT. The chain links TRBV29-1 to TRBJ1-1, with TRBD1 identical over 7 bases. CDR3 length: 14 amino acids. From germline, CDR1 is SQVTM and CDR2 ANQGSEA. V lost 6 bases, J lost 4 bases, and 11 bases stayed unmatched.